This is a list of T cell receptor beta chains from one sample in a study of blood T cell repertoires in COVID-19. Sequenced by immunoSEQ multiplex PCR; TCRdb stores in-frame clones only, minus some. This sample has 250,000 to 350,000 clones, with approximately 84% found just once. Material: peripheral blood. The receptor set was obtained from a human donor with COVID-19, enrolled during active disease. The donor label of this sample is uncertain. CDR3s include the opening cysteine and the closing phenylalanine or tryptophan. D genes are given only for firm matches. Size values are once, few and many counts, or a class for expanded clones, and some rows have none.

clone_size d_call j_call v_call cdr3_aa cdr3_nt
once TRBD1 TRBJ1-4 TRBV29-1 CSGGGTGLREKLFF TGCAGCGGTGGAGGGACAGGGCTAAGAGAAAAACTGTTTTTT
- TRBD1 TRBJ2-1 TRBV29-1 CSVDRTGKTEQFF TGCAGCGTTGACAGGACAGGGAAAACTGAGCAGTTCTTC
- - TRBJ2-2 TRBV27 CASSLCGDRLNYNTGELFF TGTGCCAGCAGTTTATGCGGGGATCGCCTTAACTATAACACCGGGGAGCTGTTTTTT
- TRBD1 TRBJ2-1 TRBV5-6 CASRGQGGYNEQFF TGTGCCAGCAGGGGACAGGGAGGTTACAATGAGCAGTTCTTC
- - TRBJ2-6 TRBV27 CASSSSSGANVLTF TGTGCCAGCAGTTCGAGCTCTGGGGCCAACGTCCTGACTTTC
- TRBD2 TRBJ2-6 TRBV4-1 CASSQGLAGGSSGANVLTF TGCGCCAGCAGCCAAGGACTAGCGGGAGGGAGCTCTGGGGCCAACGTCCTGACTTTC
once TRBD1 TRBJ2-5 TRBV27 CASSWDRGQGTQYF TGTGCCAGCAGCTGGGACAGGGGGCAGGGGACCCAGTACTTC
- TRBD2 TRBJ2-1 TRBV7-9 CASSLLAGESGEQFF TGTGCCAGCAGCTTACTAGCGGGTGAGAGCGGTGAGCAGTTCTTC
once TRBD1 TRBJ1-4 TRBV7-6 CASSSYRGPATNEKLFF TGTGCCAGCAGCTCCTACAGGGGGCCCGCAACTAATGAAAAACTGTTTTTT
- - TRBJ1-1 TRBV12-3/TRBV12-4 CASSLTVNTEAFF TGTGCCAGCAGCCTAACAGTGAACACTGAAGCTTTCTTT
- TRBD2 TRBJ2-3 TRBV19 CASSPSGSSDTQYF TGTGCCAGTAGTCCCAGCGGGAGCTCAGATACGCAGTATTTT
- - TRBJ2-1 TRBV4-3 CASSQVASYNEQFF TGCGCCAGCAGCCAAGTCGCCAGCTACAATGAGCAGTTCTTC
- - TRBJ2-5 TRBV30 CAWRDWETQYF TGTGCCTGGAGGGACTGGGAGACCCAGTACTTC
- - TRBJ1-6 TRBV21-1 CASRRPSGDRNSPLHF TGTGCCAGCAGAAGACCCTCCGGGGACAGAAATTCACCCCTCCACTTT
- - TRBJ1-5 TRBV19 CASSIPGDQPQHF TGTGCCAGTAGTATTCCAGGGGATCAGCCCCAGCATTTT
few TRBD2 TRBJ2-2 TRBV10-3 CAIFSGRTNTGELFF TGTGCCATCTTTAGCGGGAGGACGAACACCGGGGAGCTGTTTTTT
few TRBD1 TRBJ1-6 TRBV30 CAWSEGTGNNSPLHF TGTGCCTGGAGTGAAGGGACAGGGAATAATTCACCCCTCCACTTT
- - TRBJ2-6 TRBV5-6 CASSPPGANVLTF TGTGCCAGCAGCCCCCCAGGGGCCAACGTCCTGACTTTC
- TRBD1 TRBJ2-1 TRBV28 CASNKPGQVNNEQFF TGTGCCAGCAACAAACCGGGACAGGTAAACAATGAGCAGTTCTTC
once TRBD1 TRBJ2-3 TRBV7-7 CAPGQGHTDTQYF TGTGCACCGGGACAGGGGCACACAGATACGCAGTATTTT
- - TRBJ2-5 TRBV27 CASSLMAATGDQYF TGTGCCAGCAGTTTAATGGCGGCCACCGGGGACCAGTACTTC
- TRBD2 TRBJ2-3 TRBV7-9 CASSHWTSGRADTQYF TGTGCCAGCAGCCATTGGACTAGCGGGAGGGCAGATACGCAGTATTTT
- - TRBJ2-3 TRBV7-9 CASSLDGADTQYF TGTGCCAGCAGCTTAGACGGGGCAGATACGCAGTATTTT
- TRBD1 TRBJ2-2 TRBV29-1 CSVKGQGATGELFF TGCAGCGTCAAAGGACAGGGGGCAACCGGGGAGCTGTTTTTT
- - TRBJ2-1 TRBV9 CASSVAEGSYNEQFF TGTGCCAGCAGCGTAGCCGAGGGCTCCTACAATGAGCAGTTCTTC
- TRBD2 TRBJ2-5 TRBV5-4 CASSPPLAGGEETQYF TGTGCCAGCAGCCCCCCCTTGGCGGGAGGGGAGGAGACCCAGTACTTC
- TRBD1 TRBJ2-2 TRBV5-1 CATRGTTVNTGELFF TGCGCCACCAGGGGGACAACCGTTAACACCGGGGAGCTGTTTTTT
- TRBD2 TRBJ2-1 TRBV7-2 CASSFGLAGEGNEQFF TGTGCCAGCAGCTTCGGACTAGCGGGAGAGGGGAATGAGCAGTTCTTC
- TRBD1 TRBJ2-3 TRBV6-6 CASSPQGAIGTDTQYF TGTGCCAGCAGTCCACAGGGGGCAATTGGCACAGATACGCAGTATTTT
- - TRBJ2-5 TRBV5-1 CASSLISRGETQYF TGCGCCAGCAGCTTGATTAGTAGGGGAGAGACCCAGTACTTC
once - TRBJ1-1 TRBV19 CASSTTVDTEAFF TGTGCCAGTAGTACCACGGTGGACACTGAAGCTTTCTTT
- TRBD1 TRBJ2-3 TRBV5-4 CASSRPGQGITDTQYF TGTGCCAGCAGCCGTCCGGGACAGGGGATCACAGATACGCAGTATTTT
- TRBD1 TRBJ2-7 TRBV11-2 CASSNDRGSSYEQYF TGTGCCAGCAGTAATGACAGGGGGTCCTCCTACGAGCAGTACTTC
- - TRBJ2-7 TRBV28 CASSLEQYYEQYF TGTGCCAGCAGTTTGGAGCAGTACTACGAGCAGTACTTC
- - TRBJ1-2 TRBV6-1 CASSEGRGLYGYTF TGTGCCAGCAGTGAGGGGAGGGGACTCTATGGCTACACCTTC
- - TRBJ2-7 TRBV21-1 CASSKHPPGRGHEQYF TGTGCCAGCAGCAAACACCCTCCGGGCAGGGGCCACGAGCAGTACTTC
- - TRBJ1-5 TRBV7-6 CASSLRKRPLSNQPQHF TGTGCCAGCAGCTTAAGGAAGCGGCCTCTCAGCAATCAGCCCCAGCATTTT
- - TRBJ1-2 TRBV7-8 CASSRGRRGGLIRPGPRDYGYTF TGTGCCAGCAGCCGAGGTAGGAGGGGGGGCCTAATTCGACCAGGGCCCAGGGACTATGGCTACACCTTC
- - TRBJ1-1 TRBV11-2 CASSLDSGALGDTEAFF TGTGCCAGCAGCTTAGATTCAGGGGCCCTGGGGGACACTGAAGCTTTCTTT
- TRBD1 TRBJ2-1 TRBV7-9 CASSNRGEDNEQFF TGTGCCAGCAGCAACAGGGGAGAGGACAATGAGCAGTTCTTC
- - TRBJ1-6 TRBV25-1 CASSVQGRGYNSPLHF TGTGCCAGCAGTGTACAGGGTAGGGGTTATAATTCACCCCTCCACTTT
- - TRBJ1-1 TRBV7-9 CASSLGLQGGAFF TGTGCCAGCAGCTTAGGGTTGCAGGGCGGAGCTTTCTTT
- TRBD2 TRBJ2-7 TRBV7-2 CASSLARTSGRNEQYF TGTGCCAGCAGCTTAGCTCGGACTAGCGGGCGGAACGAGCAGTACTTC
- TRBD1 TRBJ2-7 TRBV5-1 CASSLGQVSSYEQYF TGCGCCAGCTCATTGGGACAGGTGAGCTCCTACGAGCAGTACTTC
- TRBD1 TRBJ2-1 TRBV7-6 CASSLDGQGQVNEQFF TGTGCCAGCAGCTTAGATGGACAGGGCCAGGTGAATGAGCAGTTCTTC
few TRBD1 TRBJ1-1 TRBV7-9 CASSLETGGFAEAFF TGTGCCAGCAGCTTAGAGACAGGGGGATTTGCTGAAGCTTTCTTT
- TRBD2 TRBJ2-1 TRBV6-6 CASSYSFGRAYEQFF TGTGCCAGCAGTTACTCCTTCGGGAGGGCCTATGAGCAGTTCTTC
- TRBD1 TRBJ1-2 TRBV18 CASSPRTGTNYGYTF TGTGCCAGCTCACCCCGGACAGGGACCAACTATGGCTACACCTTC
- TRBD1 TRBJ1-1 TRBV5-1 CASRGQGGGWNTEAFF TGCGCCAGCAGGGGACAGGGGGGAGGTTGGAACACTGAAGCTTTCTTT
- - TRBJ1-2 TRBV19 CASSIRAGYGYTF TGTGCCAGTAGTATAAGGGCGGGCTATGGCTACACCTTC
- - TRBJ1-5 TRBV5-4 CASSLDWNQPQHF TGTGCCAGCAGCTTGGACTGGAATCAGCCCCAGCATTTT
- - TRBJ1-2 TRBV6-5 CASRPGGANYGYTF TGTGCCAGCAGACCCGGGGGTGCTAACTATGGCTACACCTTC